This note documents a single T cell receptor beta chain sequence. Its target is not known. This specimen includes other DNA sequences encoding the same CDR3. Some clones are missing from TCRdb's copy, which holds only in-frame ones; the method was immunoSEQ multiplex PCR. The table records about 130,000 clones, about nine tenths of them present only once. The entry originates in a study of PD-1 blockade in mismatch repair-deficient tumors. Study outcomes and limitations: After pembrolizumab, tumor-resident clones rose rapidly, then generally contracted before radiologic responses.

PCR or immunohistochemistry showed mismatch repair deficiency in every enrolled patient. The TCR-sequenced patients were three responders to pembrolizumab. This receptor was taken from an adult with mismatch repair-deficient cancer. This specimen consisted of peripheral blood, obtained about 17 months after starting pembrolizumab.

CDR3 loop: CASSIAGVSYNEQFF. As DNA, the CDR3 is TGTGCCAGTAGTATAGCGGGAGTCTCCTACAATGAGCAGTTCTTC. The rearrangement links TRBV19 to TRBJ2-1, with a weak D call TRBD2 (6 bases). The CDR3 extends over 15 amino acids. The V end lost 1 base, the J end lost 0 bases, and 7 bases lay between the germline ends. CDR1 and CDR2 (germline): LNHDA, SQIVND (reference sequence).